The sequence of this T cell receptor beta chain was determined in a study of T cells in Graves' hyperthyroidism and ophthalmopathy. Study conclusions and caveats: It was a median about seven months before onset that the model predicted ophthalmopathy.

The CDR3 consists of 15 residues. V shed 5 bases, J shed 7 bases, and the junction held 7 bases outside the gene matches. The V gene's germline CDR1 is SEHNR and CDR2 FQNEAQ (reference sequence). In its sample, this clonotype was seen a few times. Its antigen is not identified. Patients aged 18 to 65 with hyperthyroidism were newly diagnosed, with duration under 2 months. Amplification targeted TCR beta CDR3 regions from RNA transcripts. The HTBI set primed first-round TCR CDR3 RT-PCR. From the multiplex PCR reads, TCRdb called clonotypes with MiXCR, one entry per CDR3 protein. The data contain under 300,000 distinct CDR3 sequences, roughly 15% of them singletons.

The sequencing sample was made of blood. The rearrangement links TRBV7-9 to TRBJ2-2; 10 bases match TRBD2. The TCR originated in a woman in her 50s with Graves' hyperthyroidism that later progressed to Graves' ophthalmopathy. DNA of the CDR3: TGTGCCAGCAGCCCTAGCGGGGGAACTCTCGGGGAGCTGTTTTTT. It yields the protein CASSPSGGTLGELFF. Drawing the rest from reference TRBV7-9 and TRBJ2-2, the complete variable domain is DTGVSQNPRHKITKRGQNVTFRCDPISEHNRLYWYRQTLGQGPEFLTYFQNEAQLEKSRLLSDRFSAERPKGSFSTLEIQRTEQGDSAMYLCASSPSGGTLGELFFGEGSRLTVL.